This T cell receptor (beta chain) is from a study of blood T cell repertoires in COVID-19. Turning to the study itself: COVID-19 samples collected from the United States, Italy and Spain covered acute and convalescent phases. Nucleic acid was either cDNA or gDNA, and it came from T cells, B-cell-depleted T cells, or PBMCs.

The Seattle patients, enrolled during active infection, were followed longitudinally. Authors' data handling: Reference gene primer amplification gave nucleated cell count estimates. Measured with immunoSEQ multiplex PCR; TCRdb has only the in-frame clones, and not every one. Clonal size and the V and J genes are those of that table, whereas D and trimming came from the DNA. Of about 350,000 clones in the sample, more than 70% were seen once. Material: peripheral blood. The sequence derives from a woman between 55 and 75 years old with COVID-19, enrolled during active disease.

In nucleotides, the CDR3 is TGTGCCACCAGTGATTTTACAGGGGGGCAGTTCTTC. It specifies CATSDFTGGQFF. The chain links TRBV24-1 to TRBJ2-1; 8 bases agree with TRBD1. Germline CDR1 is KGHDR and CDR2 is SFDVKD. V shed 1 base and J 12 bases; nucleotides not matched to a gene: 1. The CDR3 spans 12 residues.